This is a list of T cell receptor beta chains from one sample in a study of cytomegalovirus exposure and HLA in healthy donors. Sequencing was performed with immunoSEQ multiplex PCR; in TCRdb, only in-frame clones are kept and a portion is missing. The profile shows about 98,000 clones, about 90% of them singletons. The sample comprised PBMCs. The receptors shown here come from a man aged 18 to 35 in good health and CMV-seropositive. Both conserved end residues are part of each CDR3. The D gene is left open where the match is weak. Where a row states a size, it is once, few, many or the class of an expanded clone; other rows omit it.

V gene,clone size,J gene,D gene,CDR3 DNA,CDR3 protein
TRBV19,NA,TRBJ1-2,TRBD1,TGTGCCAGTAGTACACATGGGCGGACAGGAAGGACTAACTATGGCTACACCTTC,CASSTHGRTGRTNYGYTF
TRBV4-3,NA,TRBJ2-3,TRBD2,TGCGCCAGCACCACGGTAGCGGGAGGCGGCACAGATACGCAGTATTTT,CASTTVAGGGTDTQYF
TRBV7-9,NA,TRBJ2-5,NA,TGTGCCAGCAGCTTAATACAGGCAGAGACCCAGTACTTC,CASSLIQAETQYF
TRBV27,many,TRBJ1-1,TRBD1,TGTGCCAGCAGGATACAGGGGAGGAACACTGAAGCTTTCTTT,CASRIQGRNTEAFF
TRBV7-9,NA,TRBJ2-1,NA,TGTGCCAGCAGCTTAGTCTTGAGTAATGAGCAGTTCTTC,CASSLVLSNEQFF
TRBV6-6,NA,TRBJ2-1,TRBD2,TGTGCCAGCAGTTTAGCGGGGGTTAACAATGAGCAGTTCTTC,CASSLAGVNNEQFF
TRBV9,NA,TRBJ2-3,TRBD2,TGTGCCAGCAGCGTAGACGGGGGGGCTTCAGATACGCAGTATTTT,CASSVDGGASDTQYF
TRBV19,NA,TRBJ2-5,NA,TGTGCCAGTAGTATTCAGGCAGGGCCCGAGACCCAGTACTTC,CASSIQAGPETQYF
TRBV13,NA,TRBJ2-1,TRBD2,TGTGCCAGCAGCGGAAAAGGGACTAGCGCCTACAATGAGCAGTTCTTC,CASSGKGTSAYNEQFF
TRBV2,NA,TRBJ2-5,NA,TGTGCCAGCCGCATCGGGTACCAAGAGACCCAGTACTTC,CASRIGYQETQYF
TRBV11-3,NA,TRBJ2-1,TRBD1,TGTGCCAGCAGCTTATCCGGGACAGGGCTCTACAATGAGCAGTTCTTC,CASSLSGTGLYNEQFF
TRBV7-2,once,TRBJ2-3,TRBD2,TGTGCCAGCAGCTTAGCGTCTAGCGGGGGCACAGATACGCAGTATTTT,CASSLASSGGTDTQYF
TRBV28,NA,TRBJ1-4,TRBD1,TGTGCCAGCAGTTTATTGTTAGGGACAGGGGCTAATGAAAAACTGTTTTTT,CASSLLLGTGANEKLFF
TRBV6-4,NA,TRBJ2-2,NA,TGTGCCAGCAGTCGGGGTATCCCCGGGGAGCTGTTTTTT,CASSRGIPGELFF
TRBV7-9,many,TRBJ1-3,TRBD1,TGTGCCAGCAGTTTGGACAGGGGGACAAACACCATATATTTT,CASSLDRGTNTIYF
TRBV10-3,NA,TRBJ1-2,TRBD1,TGTGCCATCAGTGAGGGGACCGGACAGGTTTTCTATGGCTACACCTTC,CAISEGTGQVFYGYTF
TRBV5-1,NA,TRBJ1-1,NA,TGCGCCAGCAGCTTGGCCCTGACAATTCAGGGGGAAGCTTTCTTT,CASSLALTIQGEAFF